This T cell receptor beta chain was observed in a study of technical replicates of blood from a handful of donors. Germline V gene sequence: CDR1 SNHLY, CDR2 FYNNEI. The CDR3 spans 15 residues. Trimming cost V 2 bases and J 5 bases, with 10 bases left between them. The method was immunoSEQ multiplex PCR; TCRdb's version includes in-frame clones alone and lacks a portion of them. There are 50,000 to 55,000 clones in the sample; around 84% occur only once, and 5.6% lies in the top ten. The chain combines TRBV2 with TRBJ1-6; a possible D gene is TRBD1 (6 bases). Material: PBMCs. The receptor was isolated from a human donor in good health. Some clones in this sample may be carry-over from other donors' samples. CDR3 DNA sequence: TGTGCCAGCAGTGAAAGGGGGACAAATAATTCACCCCTCCACTTT. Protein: CASSERGTNNSPLHF.